Below are 24 T cell receptor beta chains sequenced from a single sample in a study of OX40 agonist ivuxolimab in advanced cancers. Repertoires were generated with immunoSEQ multiplex PCR, while TCRdb's copy carries only in-frame clones and drops some. The sample shows tens of thousands of clones, roughly 82% of them seen only once. The sequencing used CD4+ or CD8+ T cells sorted from blood, collected in a trial of the OX40 agonist ivuxolimab. The receptors here all came from an adult with an advanced solid tumor such as melanoma, head and neck, liver or kidney cancer.

J is TRBJ2-3 and V is TRBV9; D call uncertain. Per germline, CDR1 SGDLS and CDR2 YYNGEE. V was cut by 6 bases and J by 6 bases, with 11 bases left in between. The CDR3 loop spans 12 amino acids. In DNA form, the CDR3 reads TGTGCCAGCACCACTCCCCCGGATACGCAGTATTTT. As protein: CASTTPPDTQYF.

The rearrangement uses TRBV10-3 and TRBJ2-5, with 7 nucleotides matching TRBD1. The CDR3 length is 13 residues. CDR1 ENHRY and CDR2 SYGVKD come from the germline V gene. With V trimmed by 3 bases and J by 5 bases, 3 bases remained unmatched. The CDR3 region has the DNA TGTGCCATCAGTGAACAGGGGTTGGAGACCCAGTACTTC. Encoded protein: CAISEQGLETQYF.

The chain uses TRBV27 and TRBJ1-1; weak D call: TRBD1 (6 bases). This CDR3 is built from 13 residues. The germline V gene encodes CDR1 MNHEY and CDR2 SMNVEV (reference sequence). Trimming took off 2 bases at V and 6 bases at J, with 10 bases between the two ends. The CDR3 region has the DNA TGTGCCAGCAGTTTAACCCGACAGGCTGAAGCTTTCTTT. Its translation is CASSLTRQAEAFF.

The CDR3 spells CASSPQGFPYEQYF. The CDR3 region has the DNA TGTGCCAGCAGCCCGCAGGGGTTTCCCTACGAGCAGTACTTC. The V call is TRBV9, the J call TRBJ2-5; perhaps TRBD1 as D (6 bases). The J call is uncertain, as TRBJ2-7 better fits the DNA end. The CDR3 is 14 amino acids. Germline CDR1 SGDLS, CDR2 YYNGEE.

V usage is TRBV5-1 and J usage is TRBJ2-5; D is possibly TRBD1 or TRBD2 (6 bases each). Trimming removed 0 bases at V and 1 base at J, with 7 bases between. The CDR3 is made up of 14 amino acids. Germline values: CDR1 SGHRS, CDR2 YFSETQ. DNA of the CDR3: TGCGCCAGCAGCTTGGGGGGGGCCCAAGAGACCCAGTACTTC. It encodes CASSLGGAQETQYF. The full variable domain, in which reference TRBV5-1 and TRBJ2-5 provide the parts outside the CDR3, is KAGVTQTPRYLIKTRGQQVTLSCSPISGHRSVSWYQQTPGQGLQFLFEYFSETQRNKGNFPGRFSGRQFSNSRSEMNVSTLELGDSALYLCASSLGGAQETQYFGPGTRLLVL.

There are a few counts of this clone. The gene calls are TRBV7-2 and TRBJ1-2, with D perhaps TRBD1 (5 bases). The CDR3 is made up of 13 amino acids. Germline V gives CDR1 SGHTA, CDR2 FQGNSA. V lost 5 bases and J lost 8, with 15 bases in between. The CDR3 is CASSPGTEGGYTF. As DNA, the CDR3 is TGTGCCAGCAGCCCCGGGACCGAGGGGGGCTACACCTTC.

This clone was seen just once. The gene calls are TRBV5-5 and TRBJ2-7; tentatively, D is TRBD1 (6 bases). Germline lookup yields CDR1 SGHKS and CDR2 YYEKEE (reference sequence). Trimming pared 0 bases from V and 1 base from J, leaving 14 bases between. The CDR3 sequence is 16 residues long. The CDR3 loop reads CASSLGQATGSYEQYF. The CDR3 DNA sequence: TGTGCCAGCAGCTTGGGACAGGCCACGGGTTCCTACGAGCAGTACTTC.

The chain recombines TRBV30 with TRBJ1-2, with a possible D match to TRBD1 (5 bases). The CDR3 consists of 14 residues. V was clipped by 5 bases and J by 4 bases, with 17 bases between them. Per germline, CDR1 GTSNPN and CDR2 SVGIG (reference sequence). CDR3 sequence reads: CAWGWGGTAYGYTF. CDR3 coding DNA: TGTGCCTGGGGTTGGGGGGGAACGGCCTATGGCTACACCTTC.

V usage is TRBV6-5 and J usage is TRBJ2-1; no reliable D call. Trimming took off 6 bases at V and 7 bases at J, with 13 bases between the two ends. The CDR3 contains 13 residues. The germline V gene encodes CDR1 MNHEY and CDR2 SVGAGI. The CDR3 loop reads CASSHDDGNEQFF. The CDR3 region has the DNA TGTGCCAGCAGCCACGATGACGGGAATGAGCAGTTCTTC.

This clone was seen more than once but under ten times. For the CDR3, the DNA is TGTGCCAGCAGAACGAGCAGGGATGGCTACACCTTC. As protein: CASRTSRDGYTF. J is TRBJ1-2 and V is TRBV28; perhaps TRBD1 as D (5 bases). The CDR3 has 12 amino acids. V lost 6 bases, J lost 6 bases, and 11 bases lay in between. The germline gives CDR1 MDHEN, CDR2 SYDVKM.

A few counts support this clone. J is TRBJ2-2 and V is TRBV5-6, with unresolved D. The CDR3 extends over 14 amino acids. Germline V CDR1 and CDR2: SGHDT, YYEEEE. V was cut by 4 bases and J by 4 bases, with 11 bases left in between. The CDR3 reads CASSPPWGTGELFF. The CDR3 bases are TGTGCCAGCAGCCCGCCCTGGGGCACCGGGGAGCTGTTTTTT.

The rearrangement joins TRBV11-2 to TRBJ1-2, with D perhaps matching TRBD1 (6 bases). The germline V and J ends were trimmed by 4 bases and 2 bases, with 14 bases remaining between them. The CDR3 extends over 15 amino acids. Germline V gene data show CDR1 as SGHAT and CDR2 as FQNNGV. The CDR3 spells CASSSYRVKNYGYTF. The CDR3 DNA reads as TGTGCCAGCAGCTCTTACAGGGTTAAAAACTATGGCTACACCTTC.

This clone was seen a few times. This sequence joins TRBV5-1 and TRBJ2-5; 12 bases fit TRBD2. The J segment lost 2 bases and the V segment lost 7 bases, leaving 6 bases of the junction unmatched. Germline CDR1 reads SGHRS; CDR2 reads YFSETQ. There are 15 residues in the CDR3. The CDR3 coding sequence is TGCGCCAGCTACATACTAGCGGGGGGACAAGAGACCCAGTACTTC. This gives the protein CASYILAGGQETQYF.

The chain combines TRBV19 with TRBJ2-6; the D is unclear. The germline gives CDR1 LNHDA, CDR2 SQIVND (reference sequence). The CDR3 spans 15 residues. V lost 2 bases, J lost 4 bases, and 9 bases lay in between. In DNA form, the CDR3 reads TGTGCCAGTAGTATATCCCGGGCGGGGGCCAACGTCCTGACTTTC. Translating gives CASSISRAGANVLTF.

The chain has TRBV7-3 and TRBJ2-5; the match to TRBD1 covers 7 bases. Germline CDR1 reads SGHTA; CDR2 reads FQGTGA. The CDR3 contains 14 residues. With 4 bases clipped from V and 2 bases from J, the junction kept 4 bases outside the gene matches. Here the CDR3 reads CASSWTGRQETQYF. DNA for the CDR3: TGTGCCAGCAGCTGGACAGGCAGACAAGAGACCCAGTACTTC.

This chain uses TRBV10-1 with TRBJ2-7, with D possibly matching TRBD2 (6 bases). The CDR3 totals 13 residues. Germline loops: CDR1 WNHNN, CDR2 SYGVQD (reference sequence). V lost 3 bases and J 3 bases, leaving 9 bases between the germline ends. The CDR3 coding sequence is TGCGCCAGCAGTGACCCCGGGAGCTACGAGCAGTACTTC. Its protein product is CASSDPGSYEQYF.

V and J are TRBV7-9 and TRBJ2-7, with D uncertain. Between the trimmed V and J ends, which lost 4 bases and 2 bases, there was a span of 9 bases. This CDR3 is 13 amino acids long. From germline, CDR1 is SEHNR and CDR2 FQNEAQ (reference sequence). The CDR3 sequence: CASSSGPTYEQYF. As DNA, the CDR3 is TGTGCCAGCAGCTCAGGACCCACCTACGAGCAGTACTTC.

The V and J genes are TRBV27 and TRBJ2-5, with a possible D match to TRBD1 (5 bases). Germline CDR1 reads MNHEY; CDR2 reads SMNVEV (reference sequence). The CDR3 contains 14 residues. Trimming shortened V by 4 bases and J by 2 bases, and 11 bases separated the two germline ends. This chain's CDR3 is CASSSRQQQETQYF. In DNA form, the CDR3 reads TGTGCCAGCAGTTCTAGACAGCAGCAAGAGACCCAGTACTTC.

The V call is TRBV5-1, the J call TRBJ2-1; 7 positions match TRBD1. The trim removed 0 bases at V and 7 bases at J, leaving 4 bases unmatched. The CDR3 runs to 14 residues. Germline V gene data show CDR1 as SGHRS and CDR2 as YFSETQ. The CDR3 DNA reads TGCGCCAGCAGCTTGGGGTCAGGGGGAAATGAGCAGTTCTTC. Translation gives CASSLGSGGNEQFF.

V gene TRBV2 combines with J gene TRBJ2-1; D gene unclear. Between the trimmed V and J ends, which lost 8 bases and 5 bases, there was a span of 13 bases. CDR1 and CDR2 (germline): SNHLY, FYNNEI. This CDR3 region has 13 residues. This CDR3 is CASEFDFHNEQFF. The DNA for the CDR3 is TGTGCCAGCGAGTTTGACTTCCACAATGAGCAGTTCTTC.

The chain employs TRBV7-2 and TRBJ1-1; D uncertain. CDR3 size: 14 residues. Germline V gene data show CDR1 as SGHTA and CDR2 as FQGNSA. V gave up 4 bases and J gave up 4 bases, with 13 bases separating them. DNA for the CDR3: TGTGCCAGCAGCTCATCGGTCCTAAGCACTGAAGCTTTCTTT. Its translation: CASSSSVLSTEAFF. The whole variable domain, filled in from reference TRBV7-2 and TRBJ1-1, reads GAGVSQSPSNKVTEKGKDVELRCDPISGHTALYWYRQSLGQGLEFLIYFQGNSAPDKSGLPSDRFSAERTGGSVSTLTIQRTQQEDSAVYLCASSSSVLSTEAFFGQGTRLTVV.

The chain combines TRBV28 with TRBJ1-2; D might be TRBD1 (5 bases). The V and J ends lost 7 bases and 4 bases respectively, with 10 bases between them. The length of the CDR3 is 12 residues. In germline, CDR1 is MDHEN, CDR2 SYDVKM. The CDR3 spells CASTRQTYGYTF. As DNA, the CDR3 is TGTGCCAGCACTAGACAGACCTATGGCTACACCTTC.

This clone was detected only a few times. The rearrangement joins TRBV19 to TRBJ1-1, with a tentative D call TRBD1 (5 bases). Germline loops: CDR1 LNHDA, CDR2 SQIVND (reference sequence). This CDR3 comprises 14 residues. Trimming left V 6 bases short and J 4 bases short, with 15 bases between. The CDR3 region is CASSSGTVVTEAFF. CDR3 DNA: TGTGCCAGTAGCTCAGGGACCGTAGTCACTGAAGCTTTCTTT.

The chain has TRBV19 and TRBJ2-3, with D perhaps matching TRBD1 or TRBD2 (6 bases each). Germline V CDR1 and CDR2: LNHDA, SQIVND (reference sequence). This CDR3 has 15 residues. The ends were cut back, 7 bases at V and 4 bases at J, with 18 bases in the middle. CDR3 residues: CASTRGLKVADTQYF. CDR3 nucleotide sequence: TGTGCCAGTACCCGGGGGCTAAAGGTTGCAGATACGCAGTATTTT.